These 5 T cell receptor beta chains originate from one sample sequenced in a study of blood T cell repertoires in COVID-19. The assay was immunoSEQ multiplex PCR, and TCRdb's table has in-frame clones only and misses some. Of hundreds of thousands of clones listed, about 88% are singletons. Sequenced sample: PBMCs or T cells enriched from blood (not recorded which). The receptors originated from a man younger than 40 with acute COVID-19.

This clone is a singleton in its sample. Relative to the germline gene, one junction end is altered; a read error may explain this. The V gene is TRBV5-1, the J gene TRBJ2-3, with TRBD2 as a possible D gene (6 bases). The CDR3 consists of 15 residues. CDR1 and CDR2 from the germline V gene are SGHRS and YFSETQ. This CDR3 reads CASSLRGLRGDTQYF. The CDR3, as DNA: TGTGCCAGCAGCTTGCGGGGACTGCGCGGGGATACGCAGTATTTT.

V and J are TRBV18 and TRBJ2-1; D may be TRBD1 (5 bases). From germline, CDR1 is KGHSH and CDR2 LQKENI. The germline V and J ends were trimmed by 2 bases and 6 bases, with 11 bases remaining between them. The CDR3 covers 14 residues. In nucleotides, the CDR3 is TGTGCCAGCTCACCAGGCGCAGGGCCCAATGAGCAGTTCTTC. Its protein product is CASSPGAGPNEQFF.

V usage is TRBV7-6 and J usage is TRBJ1-3; D remains unclear. Germline V gene data show CDR1 as SGHVS and CDR2 as FNYEAQ. Trimming cost V 2 bases and J 0 bases, with 14 bases left between them. CDR3 length: 17 residues. Here the CDR3 DNA reads TGTGCCAGCAGCTTATTCACACCGACTTCCTCTGGAAACACCATATATTTT. Translating gives CASSLFTPTSSGNTIYF. The full variable domain, in which reference TRBV7-6 and TRBJ1-3 provide the parts outside the CDR3, is GAGVSQSPRYKVTKRGQDVALRCDPISGHVSLYWYRQALGQGPEFLTYFNYEAQQDKSGLPNDRFSAERPEGSISTLTIQRTEQRDSAMYRCASSLFTPTSSGNTIYFGEGSWLTVV.

CDR3 coding DNA: TGTGCCAGCAGTCGGATTGGCGGGGACACTGAAGCTTTCTTT. Its translation: CASSRIGGDTEAFF. The V call is TRBV6-2 or TRBV6-3, the J call TRBJ1-1, with D hard to call. CDR3 size: 14 residues. Trimming pared 5 bases from V and 3 bases from J, leaving 13 bases between. Per the germline V gene, CDR1 is MNHEY and CDR2 is SVGEGT.

The chain uses TRBV4-3 and TRBJ1-1; the D is unclear. This CDR3 is built from 14 residues. Trimming pared 7 bases from V and 0 bases from J, leaving 12 bases between. Germline CDR1 LGHNA, CDR2 YSLEER. The CDR3 DNA reads as TGCGCCAGCAAGGAGGGAATGATGAACACTGAAGCTTTCTTT. Amino acids: CASKEGMMNTEAFF.